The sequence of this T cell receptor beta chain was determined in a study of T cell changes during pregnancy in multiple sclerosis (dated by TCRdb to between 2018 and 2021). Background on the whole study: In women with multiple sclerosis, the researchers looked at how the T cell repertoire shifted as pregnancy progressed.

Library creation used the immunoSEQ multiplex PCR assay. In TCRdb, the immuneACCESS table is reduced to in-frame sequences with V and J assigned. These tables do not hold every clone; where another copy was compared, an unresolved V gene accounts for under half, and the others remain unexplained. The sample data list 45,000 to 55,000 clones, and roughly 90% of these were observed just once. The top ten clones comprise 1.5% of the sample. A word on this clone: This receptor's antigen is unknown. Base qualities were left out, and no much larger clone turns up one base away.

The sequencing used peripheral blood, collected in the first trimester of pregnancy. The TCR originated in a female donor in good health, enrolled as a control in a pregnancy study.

The DNA sequence reads TGTGCCAGCAGCGCAGGGTCGACCGGGGAGCTGTTTTTT. Its protein is CASSAGSTGELFF. This chain is built from TRBV7-3 and TRBJ2-2; tentative D gene TRBD1, with 5 bases matching. V sheds 5 bases and J sheds 5 bases, leaving 9 bases between their ends. For CDR1 and CDR2, the germline V gene lists SGHTA and FQGTGA. The CDR3 runs 13 amino acids, cysteine and phenylalanine included. Only the CDR3 portion is preserved as DNA: 39 bases, with reading frame beginning at the first base.